These T cell receptor beta chains were read from a single sample in a study of cytomegalovirus exposure and HLA in healthy donors. TCRdb keeps only in-frame clones here, not all; method: immunoSEQ multiplex PCR. Of 160,000 or so clones in the sample, around 80% were seen once. Material for sequencing was PBMCs. These receptors originate from a woman aged 35 to 49 in good health and CMV-seronegative. Both conserved end residues are part of each CDR3. The D gene is left open where the match is weak. Clone size is stated in some rows and not others, as once, few, many or a class when expanded.

TRBV6-1	TRBJ2-5	.	.	TGTGCCACTATACTCGGAGAGACCCAGTACTTC	CATILGETQYF
TRBV7-9	TRBJ1-4	.	TRBD1	TGTTCCAGCAGCGGGACGGCAGGGGGCCGAGCTAATGAAAAACTGTTTTTT	CSSSGTAGGRANEKLFF
TRBV7-9	TRBJ2-7	.	.	TGTGCCAGCAGCGGAGAAGGAATGTTCCCCTACGAGCAGTACTTC	CASSGEGMFPYEQYF
TRBV7-2	TRBJ1-2	.	TRBD1	TGTGCCAGCAGCTTGGGACAGGGGTCTGGCTACACCTTC	CASSLGQGSGYTF
TRBV29-1	TRBJ2-2	.	TRBD1	TGCAGCGTTGGTTGGGTTGGGAAGGGGGCTGGCGGGGAGCTGTTTTTT	CSVGWVGKGAGGELFF
TRBV30	TRBJ1-4	.	.	TGTGCCTGGAGTCCCGGGGCAGGGGATGAAAAACTGTTTTTT	CAWSPGAGDEKLFF
TRBV7-2	TRBJ1-5	once	TRBD1	TGTGCCAGCAGCTTAGGCCCGGACAGGGGAAATCAGCCCCAGCATTTT	CASSLGPDRGNQPQHF
TRBV2	TRBJ2-1	.	.	TGTGCCAGCAGTGAACCTAATGAGCAGTTCTTC	CASSEPNEQFF
TRBV2	TRBJ1-5	few	.	TGTGCCAGCAGTCCAGACAGTCTTTCCTATAGCAATCAGCCCCAGCATTTT	CASSPDSLSYSNQPQHF
TRBV19	TRBJ1-5	.	.	TGTGCCAGTATGAGACAGAGCAATCAGCCCCAGCATTTT	CASMRQSNQPQHF
TRBV14	TRBJ2-1	.	TRBD1	TGTGCCAGCAGCCAAGAGAGGGGGCGCTACAATGAGCAGTTCTTC	CASSQERGRYNEQFF
TRBV28	TRBJ1-1	.	.	TGTGCCAGCAGCCCACCGACGGGGAACACTGAAGCTTTCTTT	CASSPPTGNTEAFF
TRBV5-1	TRBJ2-1	.	TRBD2	TGCGCCAGCAGCTCTGGAGCGGGGGGGAGCTACAATGAGCAGTTCTTC	CASSSGAGGSYNEQFF
TRBV7-7	TRBJ2-2	.	.	TGTGCTAGCAGCTTGACAGAGCTGAACACCGGGGAGCTGTTTTTT	CASSLTELNTGELFF
TRBV28	TRBJ1-5	.	TRBD1	TGTGCCAGCGCCGGACAGGGAGGCCATCAGCCCCAGCATTTT	CASAGQGGHQPQHF
TRBV5-1	TRBJ2-7	.	TRBD2	TGCGCCAGCAGCTCAAGGACTAGCGGGAGGTACGAGCAGTACTTC	CASSSRTSGRYEQYF
TRBV19	TRBJ2-6	.	.	TGTGCCAGTAAATATCTATCTTCGGGGGCCAACGTCCTGACTTTC	CASKYLSSGANVLTF
TRBV28	TRBJ2-2	.	TRBD1	TGTGCCAGCAGTTCCAGACAGGGATCCAGGGAGCTGTTTTTT	CASSSRQGSRELFF
TRBV11-1	TRBJ2-1	.	.	TGTGCCAGCAGCTTAGGGAGCTCCTACAATGAGCAGTTCTTC	CASSLGSSYNEQFF
TRBV7-9	TRBJ1-5	.	TRBD1	TGTGCCAGCAGACCGGGGACAGGGGGAAATCAGCCCCAGCATTTT	CASRPGTGGNQPQHF
TRBV27	TRBJ2-4	once	TRBD2	TGTGCCAGCAGCCTCGGGACTAGCGGAAAAAACATTCAGTACTTC	CASSLGTSGKNIQYF
TRBV27	TRBJ2-1	few	TRBD2	TGTGCCAGCAGAAGGGCGGGAGCGGGGTCCTACAATGAGCAGTTCTTC	CASRRAGAGSYNEQFF
TRBV13	TRBJ2-1	.	TRBD2	TGTGCCAGCAGCTTGCCTAGCGGGCAGGACAATGAGCAGTTCTTC	CASSLPSGQDNEQFF
TRBV9	TRBJ1-1	.	.	TGTGCCAGCAGCGCGACCGGGAGGACTGAAGCTTTCTTT	CASSATGRTEAFF
TRBV7-7	TRBJ2-2	.	.	TGTGCTAGCAGCTTAGCCGCGAACACCGGGGAGCTGTTTTTT	CASSLAANTGELFF
TRBV4-1	TRBJ2-7	.	.	TGCGCCAGCAGCCAAGGGACAAGATACTACGAGCAGTACTTC	CASSQGTRYYEQYF
TRBV19	TRBJ2-3	.	TRBD1	TGTGCCAGTAGTAGCAGACAGGGGGGCACAGATACGCAGTATTTT	CASSSRQGGTDTQYF
TRBV6-1	TRBJ1-1	.	.	TGTGCCAGCACGTTAAAGAGGGTTGTAAGTGAAGCTTTCTTT	CASTLKRVVSEAFF
TRBV29-1	TRBJ2-7	.	.	TGCAGCTACAGGGTGGCCTACGAGCAGTACTTC	CSYRVAYEQYF
TRBV7-9	TRBJ2-3	.	TRBD2	TGTGCCAGCAGAACTAGCGGGAGAGTAGATACGCAGTATTTT	CASRTSGRVDTQYF
TRBV19	TRBJ1-2	once	.	TGTGCCAGTAGTATTCCCGAAAAGGACAGCTATGGCTACACCTTC	CASSIPEKDSYGYTF
TRBV28	TRBJ1-5	.	TRBD1	TGTGCCAGCAGTTCGATAACGGGACAGGGTGGGCCCCAGCATTTT	CASSSITGQGGPQHF
TRBV7-9	TRBJ2-5	.	TRBD2	TGTGCCAGCGAACGAGCGGGAGGGCACCAAGAGACCCAGTACTTC	CASERAGGHQETQYF
TRBV7-2	TRBJ2-2	.	.	TGTGCCAGCTTAAGGGGCCTGGGCACCGGGGAGCTGTTTTTT	CASLRGLGTGELFF
TRBV5-4	TRBJ1-1	.	TRBD1	TGTGCCAGCAGCTCCCCGGACAGGGAGAACACTGAAGCTTTCTTT	CASSSPDRENTEAFF
TRBV6-1	TRBJ2-2	.	TRBD2	TGTGCCAGCAGTGAATGGGGACTAGCAGGTTTCGCCGGGGAGCTGTTTTTT	CASSEWGLAGFAGELFF
TRBV25-1	TRBJ2-1	.	TRBD2	TGTGCCAGCAGTGAACCGAGCGGGAGTATATACAATGAGCAGTTCTTC	CASSEPSGSIYNEQFF
TRBV27	TRBJ2-2	.	.	TGTGCCAGCCGTAAAGGAGGCACCGGGGAGCTGTTTTTT	CASRKGGTGELFF
TRBV10-3	TRBJ1-1	few	.	TGTGCCATCGTGGCAGGGGAGGAAGCTTTCTTT	CAIVAGEEAFF
TRBV7-6	TRBJ2-7	.	TRBD2	TGTGCCAGCAGCGCGGGTCGGGGGGCCTACGAGCAGTACTTC	CASSAGRGAYEQYF
TRBV4-1	TRBJ2-1	.	.	TGCGCCAGCAGCCAAGATGGGCGGGGTGAGCAGTTCTTC	CASSQDGRGEQFF
TRBV7-9	TRBJ2-2	.	TRBD2	TGTGCCAGCAGCTGGGGACTAGCGGGGGAGTCCGCCGGGGAGCTGTTTTTT	CASSWGLAGESAGELFF
TRBV2	TRBJ2-1	.	TRBD2	TGTGCCAGCACGAACACGTTGGGGAGGGGATACAATGAGCAGTTCTTC	CASTNTLGRGYNEQFF
TRBV27	TRBJ2-5	few	.	TGTGCCAGCAGACTAGACTACCAAGAGACCCAGTACTTC	CASRLDYQETQYF
TRBV5-1	TRBJ2-3	.	.	TGCGCCAGCAGCCGCCTAGGGAACTCGCACGGGGCAGATACGCAGTATTTT	CASSRLGNSHGADTQYF
TRBV19	TRBJ1-1	.	.	TGTGCCAGTACCTCAAACTTGAACACTGAAGCTTTCTTT	CASTSNLNTEAFF
TRBV5-5	TRBJ1-5	.	.	TGTGCCAGCAGCTTGACCCCCGGAGCTAGCAATCAGCCCCAGCATTTT	CASSLTPGASNQPQHF
TRBV27	TRBJ2-7	.	.	TGTGCCAGCAGTTTATCAGGTTCCGGGTACGAGCAGTACTTC	CASSLSGSGYEQYF
TRBV29-1	TRBJ2-7	.	TRBD1	TGCAGCGTTGCGACCGGGACAGGGGCCTACGAGCAGTACTTC	CSVATGTGAYEQYF
TRBV7-8	TRBJ2-5	.	.	TGTGCCAGCAGCCCGACGCGAGGGGAGACCCAGTACTTC	CASSPTRGETQYF
TRBV11-2	TRBJ2-1	.	.	TGTGCCAGCAGCTTGGGCCTGATTGACCACAATGAGCAGTTCTTC	CASSLGLIDHNEQFF
TRBV27	TRBJ1-1	.	.	TGTGCCAGCAGTTCCGGCGGGTATACTGAAGCTTTCTTT	CASSSGGYTEAFF
TRBV27	TRBJ1-5	.	TRBD1	TGTGCCAGCAGTTTAGACAGGGGAGAAGGCCAGCCCCAGCATTTT	CASSLDRGEGQPQHF
TRBV2	TRBJ2-3	.	TRBD2	TGTGCCAGCATGCGGGAGGGCCACACAGATACGCAGTATTTT	CASMREGHTDTQYF